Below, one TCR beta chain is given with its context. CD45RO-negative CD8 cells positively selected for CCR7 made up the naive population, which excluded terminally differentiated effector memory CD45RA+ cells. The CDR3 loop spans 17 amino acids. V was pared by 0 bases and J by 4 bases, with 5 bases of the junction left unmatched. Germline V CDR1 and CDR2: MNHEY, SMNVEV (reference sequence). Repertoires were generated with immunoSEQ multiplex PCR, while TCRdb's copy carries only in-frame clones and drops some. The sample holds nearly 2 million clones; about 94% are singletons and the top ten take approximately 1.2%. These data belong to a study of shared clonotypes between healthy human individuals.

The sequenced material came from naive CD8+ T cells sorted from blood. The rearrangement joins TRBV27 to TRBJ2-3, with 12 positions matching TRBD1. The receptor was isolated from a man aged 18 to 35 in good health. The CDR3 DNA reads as TGTGCCAGCAGTTTATCCTGGGGGACAGGGGGCGCAGATACGCAGTATTTT. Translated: CASSLSWGTGGADTQYF.